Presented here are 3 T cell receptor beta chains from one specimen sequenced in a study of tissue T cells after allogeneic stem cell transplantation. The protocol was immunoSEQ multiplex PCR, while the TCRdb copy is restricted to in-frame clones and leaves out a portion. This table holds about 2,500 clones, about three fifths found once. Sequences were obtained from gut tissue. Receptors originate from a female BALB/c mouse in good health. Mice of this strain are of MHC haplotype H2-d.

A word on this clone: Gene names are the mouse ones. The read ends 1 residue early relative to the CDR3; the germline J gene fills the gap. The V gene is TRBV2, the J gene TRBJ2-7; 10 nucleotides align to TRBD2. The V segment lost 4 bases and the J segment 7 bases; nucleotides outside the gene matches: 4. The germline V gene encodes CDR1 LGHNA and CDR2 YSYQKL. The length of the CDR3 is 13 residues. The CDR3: CASSPGGAREQYF. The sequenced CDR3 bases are TGTGCCAGCAGCCCTGGGGGGGCGCGGGAACAGTAC.

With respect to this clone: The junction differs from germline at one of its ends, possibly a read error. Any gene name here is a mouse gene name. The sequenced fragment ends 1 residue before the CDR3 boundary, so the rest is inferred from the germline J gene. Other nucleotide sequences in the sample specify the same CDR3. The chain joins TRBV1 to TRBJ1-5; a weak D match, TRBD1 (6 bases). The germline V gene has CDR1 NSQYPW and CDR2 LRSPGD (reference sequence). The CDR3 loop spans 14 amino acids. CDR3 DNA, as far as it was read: TGCACTTGCAGTGGGGACAATAACAACCAGGCTCCGCTT. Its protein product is CTCSGDNNNQAPL. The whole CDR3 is CTCSGDNNNQAPLF.

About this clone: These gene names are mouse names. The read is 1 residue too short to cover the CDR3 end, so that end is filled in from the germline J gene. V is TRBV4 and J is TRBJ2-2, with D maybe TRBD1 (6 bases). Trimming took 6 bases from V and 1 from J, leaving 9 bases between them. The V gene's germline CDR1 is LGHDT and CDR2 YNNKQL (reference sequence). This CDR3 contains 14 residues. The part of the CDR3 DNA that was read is TGTGCCAGCAGTCCGGGACAAAACACCGGGCAGCTCTAC. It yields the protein CASSPGQNTGQLY. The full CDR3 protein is CASSPGQNTGQLYF.